The present T cell receptor beta chain was sequenced within a study of T cell responses to AZD1222 COVID-19 vaccine. This clone has only one observation. Produced via immunoSEQ multiplex PCR; TCRdb's table is partial and in-frame only. The sample yields about 150,000 clones, roughly 88% seen once. Trimming removed 5 bases from V and 3 bases from J, with 17 bases in between. Per the germline V gene, CDR1 is SGHAT and CDR2 is FQNNGV. The length of the CDR3 is 16 residues. This sample comprised peripheral blood, obtained 28 days after the second AZD1222 dose. The J gene is TRBJ2-4, the V gene TRBV11-2, with a tentative D call TRBD2 (6 bases). This clonotype was obtained from an adult who received the AZD1222 COVID-19 vaccine. As DNA, the CDR3 is TGTGCCAGCAGCCTTGCAACTAGCTCAGTCAAAAACATTCAGTACTTC. Protein product: CASSLATSSVKNIQYF.